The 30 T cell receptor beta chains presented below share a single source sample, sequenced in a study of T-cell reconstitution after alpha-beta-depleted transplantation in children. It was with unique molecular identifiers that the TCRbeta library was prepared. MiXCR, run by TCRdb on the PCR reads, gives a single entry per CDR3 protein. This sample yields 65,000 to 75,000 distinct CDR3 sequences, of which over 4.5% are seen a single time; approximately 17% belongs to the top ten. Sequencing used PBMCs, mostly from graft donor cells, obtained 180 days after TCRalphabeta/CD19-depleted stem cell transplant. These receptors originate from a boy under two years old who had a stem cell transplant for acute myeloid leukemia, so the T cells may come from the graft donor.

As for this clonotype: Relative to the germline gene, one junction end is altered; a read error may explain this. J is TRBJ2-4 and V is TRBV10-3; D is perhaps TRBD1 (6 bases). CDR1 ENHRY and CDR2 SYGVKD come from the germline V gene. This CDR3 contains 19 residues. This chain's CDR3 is CTISPDTGSLQGVKNIQYF. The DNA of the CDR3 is TGTACCATCAGTCCGGACACGGGGTCGTTACAGGGTGTCAAAAACATTCAGTACTTC.

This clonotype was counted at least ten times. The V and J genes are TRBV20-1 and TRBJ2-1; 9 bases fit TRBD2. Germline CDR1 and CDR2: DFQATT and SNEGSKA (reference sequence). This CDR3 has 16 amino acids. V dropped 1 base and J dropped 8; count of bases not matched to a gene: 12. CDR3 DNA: TGCAGTGCTAGAGGTCTCCTCGCGGGGGGGCCCCATGAGCAGTTCTTC. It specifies CSARGLLAGGPHEQFF.

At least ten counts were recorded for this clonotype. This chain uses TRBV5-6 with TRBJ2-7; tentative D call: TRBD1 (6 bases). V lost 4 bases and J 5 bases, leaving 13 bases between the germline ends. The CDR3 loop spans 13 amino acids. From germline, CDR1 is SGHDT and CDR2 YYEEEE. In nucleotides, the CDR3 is TGTGCCAGCAGCGATACAGGGATCCACGAGCAGTACGTC. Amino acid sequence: CASSDTGIHEQYV.

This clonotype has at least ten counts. CDR3 nucleotide sequence: TGTGCCAGCAGCCGGTTTTCTTTAGGGTCCTCTGGAAACACCATATATTTT. Its translation: CASSRFSLGSSGNTIYF. The chain has TRBV25-1 and TRBJ1-3; D remains unclear. V was trimmed by 6 bases and J by 0 bases, leaving 18 bases between them. CDR1 is MGHDK, CDR2 SYGVNS, per germline. This CDR3 is 17 amino acids long.

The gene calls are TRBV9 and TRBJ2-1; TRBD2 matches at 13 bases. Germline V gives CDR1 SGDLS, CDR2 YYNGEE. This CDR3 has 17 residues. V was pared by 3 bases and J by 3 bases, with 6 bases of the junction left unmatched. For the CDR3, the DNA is TGTGCCAGCAGCGGGACTAGCGGGGGCCTTTACTACAATGAGCAGTTCTTC. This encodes CASSGTSGGLYYNEQFF. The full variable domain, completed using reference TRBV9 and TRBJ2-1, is DSGVTQTPKHLITATGQRVTLRCSPRSGDLSVYWYQQSLDQGLQFLIQYYNGEERAKGNILERFSAQQFPDLHSELNLSSLELGDSALYFCASSGTSGGLYYNEQFFGPGTRLTVL.

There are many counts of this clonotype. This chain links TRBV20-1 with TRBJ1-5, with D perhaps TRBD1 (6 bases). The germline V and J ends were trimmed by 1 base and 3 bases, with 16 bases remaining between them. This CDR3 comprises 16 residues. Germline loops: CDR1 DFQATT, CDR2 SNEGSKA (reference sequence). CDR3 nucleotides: TGCAGTGCTAGAGCCGTCACAGGGCGGGTCAATCAGCCCCAGCATTTT. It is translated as CSARAVTGRVNQPQHF.

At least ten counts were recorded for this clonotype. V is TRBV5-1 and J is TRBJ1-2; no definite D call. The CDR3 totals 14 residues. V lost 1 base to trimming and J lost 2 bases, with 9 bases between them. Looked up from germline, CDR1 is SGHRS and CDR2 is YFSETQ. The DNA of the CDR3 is TGCGCCAGCAGCTTGAACGGGCACAACTATGGCTACACCTTC. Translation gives CASSLNGHNYGYTF. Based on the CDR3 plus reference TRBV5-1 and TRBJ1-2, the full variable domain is KAGVTQTPRYLIKTRGQQVTLSCSPISGHRSVSWYQQTPGQGLQFLFEYFSETQRNKGNFPGRFSGRQFSNSRSEMNVSTLELGDSALYLCASSLNGHNYGYTFGSGTRLTVV.

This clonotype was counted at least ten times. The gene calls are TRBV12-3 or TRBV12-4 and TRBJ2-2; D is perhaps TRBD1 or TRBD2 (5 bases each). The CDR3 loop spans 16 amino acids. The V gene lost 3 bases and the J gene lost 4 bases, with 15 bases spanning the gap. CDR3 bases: TGTGCCAGCAGTTTGGGACGGACTCAATCCACCGGGGAGCTGTTTTTT. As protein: CASSLGRTQSTGELFF.

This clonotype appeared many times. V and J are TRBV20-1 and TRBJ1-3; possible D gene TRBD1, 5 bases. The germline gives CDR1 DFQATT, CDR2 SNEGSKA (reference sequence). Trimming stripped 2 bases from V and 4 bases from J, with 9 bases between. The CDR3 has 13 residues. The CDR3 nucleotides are TGCAGTGCTAGATCCGGGGCCGGAAACACCATATATTTT. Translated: CSARSGAGNTIYF.

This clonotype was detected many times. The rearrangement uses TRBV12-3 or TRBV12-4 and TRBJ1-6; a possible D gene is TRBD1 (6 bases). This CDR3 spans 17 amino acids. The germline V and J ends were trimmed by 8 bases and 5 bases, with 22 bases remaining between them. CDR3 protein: CASGGKTRQADNSPLHF. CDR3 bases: TGTGCCAGCGGGGGTAAAACGAGACAGGCCGATAATTCACCCCTCCACTTT.

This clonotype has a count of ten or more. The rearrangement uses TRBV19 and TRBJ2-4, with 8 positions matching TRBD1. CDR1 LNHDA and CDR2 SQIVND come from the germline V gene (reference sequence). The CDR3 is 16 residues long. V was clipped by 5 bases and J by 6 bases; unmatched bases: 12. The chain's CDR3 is CASSPLDRELVNIQYF. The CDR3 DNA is TGTGCCAGTAGTCCCCTGGACAGGGAATTGGTAAACATTCAGTACTTC.

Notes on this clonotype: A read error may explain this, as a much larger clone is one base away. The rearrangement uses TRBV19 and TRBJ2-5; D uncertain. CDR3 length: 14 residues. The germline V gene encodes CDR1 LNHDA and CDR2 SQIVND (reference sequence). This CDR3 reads CASSIPRRQETQCF. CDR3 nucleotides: TGTGCCAGTAGTATCCCGCGACGCCAAGAGACCCAGTGCTTC. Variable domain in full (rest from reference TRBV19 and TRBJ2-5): DGGITQSPKYLFRKEGQNVTLSCEQNLNHDAMYWYRQDPGQGLRLIYYSQIVNDFQKGDIAEGYSVSREKKESFPLTVTSAQKNPTAFYLCASSIPRRQETQCFGPGTRLLVL.

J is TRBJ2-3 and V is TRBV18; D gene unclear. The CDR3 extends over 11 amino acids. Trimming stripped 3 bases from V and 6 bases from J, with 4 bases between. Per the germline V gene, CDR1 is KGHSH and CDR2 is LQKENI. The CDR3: CASSPMDTQYF. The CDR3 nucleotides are TGTGCCAGCTCACCGATGGATACGCAGTATTTT.

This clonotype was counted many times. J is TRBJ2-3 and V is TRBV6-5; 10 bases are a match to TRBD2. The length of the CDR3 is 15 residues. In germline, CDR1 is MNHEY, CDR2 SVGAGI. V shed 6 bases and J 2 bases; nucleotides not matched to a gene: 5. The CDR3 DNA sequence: TGTGCCAGCAGCGCCCTAGCGGGGGTCACAGATACGCAGTATTTT. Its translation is CASSALAGVTDTQYF.

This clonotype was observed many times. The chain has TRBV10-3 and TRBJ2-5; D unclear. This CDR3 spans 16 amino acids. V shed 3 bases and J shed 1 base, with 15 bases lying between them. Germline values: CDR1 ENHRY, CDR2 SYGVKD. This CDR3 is CAISDPALRSQETQYF. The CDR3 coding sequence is TGTGCCATCAGTGATCCGGCACTGAGGAGCCAAGAGACCCAGTACTTC.

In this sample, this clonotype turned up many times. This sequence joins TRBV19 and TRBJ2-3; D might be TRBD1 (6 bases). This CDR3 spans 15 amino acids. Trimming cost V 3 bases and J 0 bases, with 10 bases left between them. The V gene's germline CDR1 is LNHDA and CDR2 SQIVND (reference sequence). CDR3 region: CASSIGTTSTDTQYF. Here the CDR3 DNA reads TGTGCCAGTAGTATCGGGACAACTAGCACAGATACGCAGTATTTT. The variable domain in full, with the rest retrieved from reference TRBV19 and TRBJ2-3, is DGGITQSPKYLFRKEGQNVTLSCEQNLNHDAMYWYRQDPGQGLRLIYYSQIVNDFQKGDIAEGYSVSREKKESFPLTVTSAQKNPTAFYLCASSIGTTSTDTQYFGPGTRLTVL.

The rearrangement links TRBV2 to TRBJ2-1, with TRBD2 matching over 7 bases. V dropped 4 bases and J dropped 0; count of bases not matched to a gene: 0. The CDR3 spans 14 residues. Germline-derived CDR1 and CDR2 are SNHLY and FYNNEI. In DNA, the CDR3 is TGTGCCAGCAGTGGGACTAGCTCCTACAATGAGCAGTTCTTC. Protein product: CASSGTSSYNEQFF. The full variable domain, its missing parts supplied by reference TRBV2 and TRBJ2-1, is EPEVTQTPSHQVTQMGQEVILRCVPISNHLYFYWYRQILGQKVEFLVSFYNNEISEKSEIFDDQFSVERPDGSNFTLKIRSTKLEDSAMYFCASSGTSSYNEQFFGPGTRLTVL.

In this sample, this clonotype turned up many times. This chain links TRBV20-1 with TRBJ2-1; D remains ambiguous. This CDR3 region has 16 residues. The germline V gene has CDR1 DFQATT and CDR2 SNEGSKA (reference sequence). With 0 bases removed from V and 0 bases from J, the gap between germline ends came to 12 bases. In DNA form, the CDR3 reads TGCAGTGCTAGAGATCCCCGTAAAGGCTCCTACAATGAGCAGTTCTTC. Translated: CSARDPRKGSYNEQFF.

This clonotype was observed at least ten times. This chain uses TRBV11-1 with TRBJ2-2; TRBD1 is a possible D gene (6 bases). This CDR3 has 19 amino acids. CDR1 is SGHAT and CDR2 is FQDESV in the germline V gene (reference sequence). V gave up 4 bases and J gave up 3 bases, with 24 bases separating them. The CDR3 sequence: CASSSPTGTTPYHTGELFF. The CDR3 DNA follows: TGTGCCAGCAGCTCTCCAACCGGGACAACCCCTTATCACACCGGGGAGCTGTTTTTT.

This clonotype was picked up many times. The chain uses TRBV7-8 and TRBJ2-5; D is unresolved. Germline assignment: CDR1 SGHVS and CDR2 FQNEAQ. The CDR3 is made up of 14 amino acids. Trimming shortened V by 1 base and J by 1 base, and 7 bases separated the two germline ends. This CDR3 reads CASSLDQPQETQYF. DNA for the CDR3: TGTGCCAGCAGCTTAGATCAGCCCCAAGAGACCCAGTACTTC.

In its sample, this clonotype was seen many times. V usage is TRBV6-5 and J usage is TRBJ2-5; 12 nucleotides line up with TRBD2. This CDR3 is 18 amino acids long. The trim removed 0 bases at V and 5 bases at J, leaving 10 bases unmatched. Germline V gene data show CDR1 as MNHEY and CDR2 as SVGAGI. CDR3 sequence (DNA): TGTGCCAGCAGTTACTCGGGGTCGGCTAGCGGGGGGGCGGAGACCCAGTACTTC. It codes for CASSYSGSASGGAETQYF.

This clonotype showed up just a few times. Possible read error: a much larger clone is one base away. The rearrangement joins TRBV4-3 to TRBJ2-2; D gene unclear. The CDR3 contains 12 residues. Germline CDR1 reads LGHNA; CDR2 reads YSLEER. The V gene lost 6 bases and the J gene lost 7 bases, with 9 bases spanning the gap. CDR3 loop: CASRKEGGELFF. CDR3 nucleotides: TGCGCCAGCAGAAAAGAAGGCGGGGAGCTGTTTTTT.

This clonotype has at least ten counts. The CDR3 loop reads CASKPPGAEETQYF. DNA of the CDR3: TGTGCCAGCAAACCCCCCGGGGCCGAAGAGACCCAGTACTTC. The J gene is TRBJ2-5, the V gene TRBV12-3 or TRBV12-4, with D perhaps assigned TRBD1 or TRBD2 (5 bases each). The CDR3 covers 14 residues. V was trimmed by 7 bases and J by 3 bases, leaving 15 bases between them.

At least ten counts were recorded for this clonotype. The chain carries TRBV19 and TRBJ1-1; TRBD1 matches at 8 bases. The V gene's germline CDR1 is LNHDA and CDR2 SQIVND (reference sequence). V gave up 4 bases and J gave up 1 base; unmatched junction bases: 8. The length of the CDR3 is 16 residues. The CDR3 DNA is TGTGCCAGTAGTAGCAGGGGGCGGGTGCCGAACACTGAAGCTTTCTTT. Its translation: CASSSRGRVPNTEAFF.

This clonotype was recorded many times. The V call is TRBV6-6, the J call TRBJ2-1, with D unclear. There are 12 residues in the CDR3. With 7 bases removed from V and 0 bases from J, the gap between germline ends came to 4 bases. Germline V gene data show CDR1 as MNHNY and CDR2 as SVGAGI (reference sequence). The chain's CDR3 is CASIGSYNEQFF. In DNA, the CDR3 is TGTGCCAGCATTGGCTCCTACAATGAGCAGTTCTTC.

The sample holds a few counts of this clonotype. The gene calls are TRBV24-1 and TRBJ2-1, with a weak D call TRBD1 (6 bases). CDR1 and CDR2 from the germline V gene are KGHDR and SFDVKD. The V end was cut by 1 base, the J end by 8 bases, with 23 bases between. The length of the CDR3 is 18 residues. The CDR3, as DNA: TGTGCCACCAGTGATTTAGGCCCCTCAGGGGATCATTTGGATGAGCAGTTCTTC. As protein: CATSDLGPSGDHLDEQFF.

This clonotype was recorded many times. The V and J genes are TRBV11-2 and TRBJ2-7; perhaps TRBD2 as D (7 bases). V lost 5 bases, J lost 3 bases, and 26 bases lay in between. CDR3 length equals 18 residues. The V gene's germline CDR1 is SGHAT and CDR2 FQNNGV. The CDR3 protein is CASSPLTSRGFLIYEQYF. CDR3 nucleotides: TGTGCCAGCAGCCCCCTGACTAGCAGGGGCTTTCTAATCTACGAGCAGTACTTC.

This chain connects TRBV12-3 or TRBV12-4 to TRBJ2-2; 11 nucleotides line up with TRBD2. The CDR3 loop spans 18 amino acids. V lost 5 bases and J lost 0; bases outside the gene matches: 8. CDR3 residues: CASSPEGLADANTGELFF. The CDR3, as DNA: TGTGCCAGCAGTCCCGAGGGACTAGCGGACGCGAACACCGGGGAGCTGTTTTTT.

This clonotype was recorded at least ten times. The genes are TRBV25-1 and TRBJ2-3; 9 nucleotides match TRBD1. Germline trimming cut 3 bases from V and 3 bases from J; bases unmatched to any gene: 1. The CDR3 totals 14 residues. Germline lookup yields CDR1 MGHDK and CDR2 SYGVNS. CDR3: CASSETGGTDTQYF. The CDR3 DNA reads TGTGCCAGCAGTGAGACAGGGGGGACAGATACGCAGTATTTT. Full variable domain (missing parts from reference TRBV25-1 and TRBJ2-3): EADIYQTPRYLVIGTGKKITLECSQTMGHDKMYWYQQDPGMELHLIHYSYGVNSTEKGDLSSESTVSRIRTEHFPLTLESARPSHTSQYLCASSETGGTDTQYFGPGTRLTVL.

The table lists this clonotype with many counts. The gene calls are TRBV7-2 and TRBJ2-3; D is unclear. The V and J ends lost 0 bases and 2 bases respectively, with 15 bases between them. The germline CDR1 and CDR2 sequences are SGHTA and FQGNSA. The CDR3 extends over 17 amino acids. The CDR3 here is CASSLALGIKATDTQYF. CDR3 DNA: TGTGCCAGCAGCTTAGCGCTGGGGATAAAGGCCACAGATACGCAGTATTTT.